The 25 T cell receptor beta chains listed next were all sequenced from one sample in a study of cytomegalovirus exposure and HLA in healthy donors. PCR amplification relied on 60 Vbeta primers (plus 13 Jbeta primers). Sequenced by immunoSEQ multiplex PCR; TCRdb stores in-frame clones only, minus some. The sample has around 150,000 clones, around 80% seen once; the top ten hold over 1.2%. The sequenced material came from PBMCs. The origin of the receptors is a man younger than 30 in good health and CMV-seronegative.

The chain couples TRBV7-2 to TRBJ2-5, with 7 positions matching TRBD2. Germline lookup yields CDR1 SGHTA and CDR2 FQGNSA. The CDR3 extends over 14 amino acids. V was clipped by 5 bases and J by 3 bases; unmatched bases: 6. The CDR3 region has the DNA TGTGCCAGCAGCCCCTGGGGGGGGGAAGAGACCCAGTACTTC. Translation: CASSPWGGEETQYF.

This chain connects TRBV6-6 to TRBJ1-5; 11 nucleotides match TRBD1. The germline V gene has CDR1 MNHNY and CDR2 SVGAGI (reference sequence). After removal of 4 bases from V and 1 base from J, the junction contained 3 bases not matched to a gene. The CDR3 consists of 16 residues. CDR3 coding DNA: TGTGCCAGCAGTTCCGGGACAGGGGGAAGCAATCAGCCCCAGCATTTT. Residues: CASSSGTGGSNQPQHF.

This clone was detected only a few times. As DNA, the CDR3 is TGTGCCAGCCTAGCGGGGGACGCCTATGAGCAGTTCTTC. It translates to CASLAGDAYEQFF. The chain combines TRBV2 with TRBJ2-1, with 10 bases aligning to TRBD2. Germline CDR1 is SNHLY and CDR2 is FYNNEI. V lost 8 bases and J lost 8; bases outside the gene matches: 6. This CDR3 is 13 amino acids long. The complete variable domain, with remaining parts taken from reference TRBV2 and TRBJ2-1, reads EPEVTQTPSHQVTQMGQEVILRCVPISNHLYFYWYRQILGQKVEFLVSFYNNEISEKSEIFDDQFSVERPDGSNFTLKIRSTKLEDSAMYFCASLAGDAYEQFFGPGTRLTVL.

The chain recombines TRBV6-5 with TRBJ2-2; TRBD1 matches 10 bases. J was trimmed by 4 bases and V by 4 bases; bases with no gene match: 3. The CDR3 sequence is 15 residues long. CDR1 is MNHEY and CDR2 is SVGAGI in the germline V gene. CDR3 sequence (DNA): TGTGCCAGCAGTTCCGGGACAGGGGTCACCGGGGAGCTGTTTTTT. This encodes CASSSGTGVTGELFF.

The V call is TRBV7-2, the J call TRBJ2-7; D remains unclear. Trimming pared 2 bases from V and 0 bases from J, leaving 11 bases between. Per the germline V gene, CDR1 is SGHTA and CDR2 is FQGNSA. The CDR3 has 15 amino acids. As DNA, the CDR3 is TGTGCCAGCAGCTTAAACTCGCTGAGCTCCTACGAGCAGTACTTC. Amino acids: CASSLNSLSSYEQYF.

This clone came up a few times. Germline is not matched at one junction end, which may reflect a read error. The V call is TRBV7-9, the J call TRBJ2-1, with 8 bases aligning to TRBD1. The CDR3 contains 13 residues. The germline V gene has CDR1 SEHNR and CDR2 FQNEAQ (reference sequence). The CDR3 loop is CASSRGEGQGLLF. The CDR3 DNA is TGTGCCAGCAGCCGCGGCGAAGGACAGGGATTGCTCTTC.

The V gene is TRBV21-1, the J gene TRBJ1-5; the D segment call TRBD1 is taken from the table without a DNA check. TRBV21-1 is a documented pseudogene. The CDR3 is 17 amino acids. The CDR3 loop reads CASSKVSGDRVPQPQHF. The CDR3, as DNA: TGTGCCAGCAGCAAAGTATCGGGGGACAGGGTCCCTCAGCCCCAGCATTTT.

V usage is TRBV7-9 and J usage is TRBJ1-2; the match to TRBD1 covers 7 bases. There are 16 residues in the CDR3. CDR1 and CDR2 from the germline V gene are SEHNR and FQNEAQ (reference sequence). V shed 2 bases, J shed 6 bases, and the junction held 12 bases outside the gene matches. The CDR3: CASSLNYDRAKNGYTF. Here the CDR3 DNA reads TGTGCCAGCAGCTTAAACTATGACAGGGCAAAGAATGGCTACACCTTC.

The rearrangement joins TRBV10-2 to TRBJ1-4; 7 positions match TRBD1. V lost 6 bases to trimming and J lost 3 bases; unmatched junction nucleotides: 4. The CDR3 loop spans 14 amino acids. The V gene's germline CDR1 is WSHSY and CDR2 SAAADI. CDR3 DNA sequence: TGCGCCAGCAGGGGACAGATCTCTAATGAAAAACTGTTTTTT. Translation: CASRGQISNEKLFF.

The rearrangement joins TRBV18 to TRBJ2-5; D is perhaps TRBD2 (6 bases). This CDR3 comprises 14 residues. Germline CDR1 reads KGHSH; CDR2 reads LQKENI. The V end was cut by 4 bases, the J end by 2 bases, with 11 bases between. This CDR3 is CASSRAGTQETQYF. In DNA form, the CDR3 reads TGTGCCAGCTCACGGGCGGGAACTCAAGAGACCCAGTACTTC.

This chain connects TRBV28 to TRBJ2-5; possibly TRBD2 for D (5 bases). CDR1 is MDHEN, CDR2 SYDVKM, per germline. V gave up 3 bases and J gave up 5 bases, with 10 bases separating them. CDR3 length: 13 amino acids. CDR3 sequence: CASSLEAWETQYF. As DNA, the CDR3 is TGTGCCAGCAGTTTGGAGGCCTGGGAGACCCAGTACTTC.

The gene calls are TRBV7-2 and TRBJ2-2, with a tentative D call TRBD1 (6 bases). Germline assignment: CDR1 SGHTA and CDR2 FQGNSA. There are 16 residues in the CDR3. The ends were cut back, 5 bases at V and 2 bases at J, with 15 bases in the middle. The CDR3 here is CASSAGAGVNTGELFF. The CDR3, as DNA: TGTGCCAGCAGCGCAGGGGCAGGGGTTAACACCGGGGAGCTGTTTTTT.

V and J are TRBV5-8 and TRBJ1-2; the D gene is possibly TRBD1 (5 bases). Trimming took off 3 bases at V and 4 bases at J, with 16 bases between the two ends. The germline V gene has CDR1 SGHTS and CDR2 YDEGEE. CDR3 size: 15 residues. The CDR3: CASSSQGLVIYGYTF. The CDR3 bases are TGTGCCAGCAGCTCTCAGGGCCTGGTAATCTATGGCTACACCTTC.

Only a few counts were recorded for this clone. The gene calls are TRBV7-9 and TRBJ2-2; 10 bases match TRBD2. This CDR3 comprises 15 residues. V lost 4 bases to trimming and J lost 5 bases; unmatched junction nucleotides: 4. The germline gives CDR1 SEHNR, CDR2 FQNEAQ (reference sequence). The CDR3 DNA sequence: TGTGCCAGCAGCTCCCAAGCGGGAGGGACCGGGGAGCTGTTTTTT. This gives the protein CASSSQAGGTGELFF. The full variable domain, rest sourced from reference TRBV7-9 and TRBJ2-2, is DTGVSQNPRHKITKRGQNVTFRCDPISEHNRLYWYRQTLGQGPEFLTYFQNEAQLEKSRLLSDRFSAERPKGSFSTLEIQRTEQGDSAMYLCASSSQAGGTGELFFGEGSRLTVL.

The rearrangement links TRBV11-2 to TRBJ1-5; no clear D. V was shortened by 5 bases and J by 1 base, with 12 bases between the two germline ends. Looked up from germline, CDR1 is SGHAT and CDR2 is FQNNGV. The CDR3 is made up of 15 amino acids. CDR3 in amino acids: CASSTDPGSNQPQHF. For the CDR3, the DNA is TGTGCCAGCAGCACTGATCCGGGAAGCAATCAGCCCCAGCATTTT. Drawing the rest from reference TRBV11-2 and TRBJ1-5, the complete variable domain is EAGVAQSPRYKIIEKRQSVAFWCNPISGHATLYWYQQILGQGPKLLIQFQNNGVVDDSQLPKDRFSAERLKGVDSTLKIQPAKLEDSAVYLCASSTDPGSNQPQHFGDGTRLSIL.

The chain joins TRBV15 to TRBJ2-1; D possibly corresponds to TRBD1 (7 bases). Trimming removed 5 bases at V and 6 bases at J, with 14 bases between. There are 14 residues in the CDR3. Germline V gives CDR1 LNHNV, CDR2 YYDKDF (reference sequence). CDR3 in amino acids: CATSGGGLGNEQFF. DNA of the CDR3: TGTGCCACCAGCGGAGGGGGCTTGGGCAATGAGCAGTTCTTC.

This clone was counted only a few times. V usage is TRBV7-9 and J usage is TRBJ1-3; tentative D call: TRBD1 (6 bases). Germline V CDR1 and CDR2: SEHNR, FQNEAQ (reference sequence). V was cut by 6 bases and J by 0 bases, with 12 bases left in between. This CDR3 is built from 15 residues. CDR3 DNA sequence: TGTGCCAGCAGACTAACAGGGTACTCTGGAAACACCATATATTTT. Translating it yields CASRLTGYSGNTIYF.

This sequence joins TRBV25-1 and TRBJ2-7; 7 nucleotides agree with TRBD2. Germline V gene data show CDR1 as MGHDK and CDR2 as SYGVNS. Germline trimming cut 1 base from V and 4 bases from J; bases unmatched to any gene: 4. CDR3 length: 14 amino acids. This CDR3 reads CASSESGRKYEQYF. CDR3 coding DNA: TGTGCCAGCAGTGAATCCGGGAGGAAGTACGAGCAGTACTTC.

By its share, this clone is medium-sized. This chain joins TRBV6-4 and TRBJ2-1; 7 nucleotides line up with TRBD2. V lost 2 bases and J lost 7; bases outside the gene matches: 8. CDR3 length equals 15 residues. Germline CDR1 reads MRHNA; CDR2 reads SNTAGT. The CDR3 DNA is TGTGCCAGCAGTGACGGGGCTAGCGGAGGGAATGAGCAGTTCTTC. Protein: CASSDGASGGNEQFF.

The V and J genes are TRBV9 and TRBJ2-1, with 9 bases that match TRBD2. Germline CDR1 SGDLS, CDR2 YYNGEE. Trimming at V came to 2 bases and at J to 5 bases, leaving 2 bases not matched to a gene. CDR3 length equals 14 residues. This CDR3 is CASSVGGRDNEQFF. As DNA, the CDR3 is TGTGCCAGCAGCGTGGGCGGGAGGGACAATGAGCAGTTCTTC. The full variable domain, with the rest looked up from reference TRBV9 and TRBJ2-1, is DSGVTQTPKHLITATGQRVTLRCSPRSGDLSVYWYQQSLDQGLQFLIQYYNGEERAKGNILERFSAQQFPDLHSELNLSSLELGDSALYFCASSVGGRDNEQFFGPGTRLTVL.

The rearrangement uses TRBV5-5 and TRBJ2-5; 7 nucleotides agree with TRBD1. Trimming at V came to 1 base and at J to 4 bases, leaving 4 bases not matched to a gene. There are 14 residues in the CDR3. Germline V gene sequence: CDR1 SGHKS, CDR2 YYEKEE (reference sequence). The CDR3 DNA follows: TGTGCCAGCAGCTTGCAGGGACAGTCAGAGACCCAGTACTTC. It specifies CASSLQGQSETQYF. The full variable domain, rest sourced from reference TRBV5-5 and TRBJ2-5, is DAGVTQSPTHLIKTRGQQVTLRCSPISGHKSVSWYQQVLGQGPQFIFQYYEKEERGRGNFPDRFSARQFPNYSSELNVNALLLGDSALYLCASSLQGQSETQYFGPGTRLLVL.

The genes are TRBV6-5 and TRBJ2-3; D is unresolved. The CDR3 is 14 residues long. Germline loops: CDR1 MNHEY, CDR2 SVGAGI. V was shortened by 0 bases and J by 5 bases, with 9 bases between the two germline ends. CDR3 region: CASSYSSTGDTQYF. The CDR3 region has the DNA TGTGCCAGCAGTTACTCATCGACGGGAGATACGCAGTATTTT.

The J gene is TRBJ1-5, the V gene TRBV11-3, with 8 bases aligning to TRBD1. From germline, CDR1 is SGHNT and CDR2 YENEEA. The CDR3 length is 15 residues. Germline trimming cut 5 bases from V and 6 bases from J; bases unmatched to any gene: 9. The CDR3 loop is CASSRMDRAGQPQHF. The CDR3 coding sequence is TGTGCCAGCAGCCGTATGGACAGGGCCGGTCAGCCCCAGCATTTT.

This clone occurred once. This rearrangement joins TRBV25-1 to TRBJ1-4, with D unresolved. CDR3 size: 15 residues. Trimming cost V 0 bases and J 8 bases, with 13 bases left between them. The germline gives CDR1 MGHDK, CDR2 SYGVNS. CDR3 in DNA: TGTGCCAGCAGTGAATATAAGGGAGGTCAGGAAAAACTGTTTTTT. It is translated as CASSEYKGGQEKLFF.

This clone is labeled medium-sized (0.01 to 0.1%). This chain connects TRBV4-3 to TRBJ2-7; TRBD2 is a possible D gene (6 bases). The length of the CDR3 is 15 residues. V lost 0 bases and J lost 6, with 15 bases in between. Germline V gene data show CDR1 as LGHNA and CDR2 as YSLEER. Written as DNA, the CDR3 is TGCGCCAGCAGCCAAGACGGCGGGGCCCCCCGCGAGCAGTACTTC. This sequence encodes CASSQDGGAPREQYF.